The 3 T cell receptor beta chains below come from one sample, sequenced in a study of T cell repertoires in cytomegalovirus infection (dated by TCRdb to between 2019 and 2020). Reads for this sample came from an Illumina HiSeq 1500. TCRdb redid the processing of the public reads, applying fastp at Q25 and MiXCR, and retained in-frame beta chains. Merged by CDR3 protein, the rows form single entries marked with the most common genes and DNA. Recorded for this sample are around 530,000 distinct CDR3 sequences; 26% of them occurred a single time. The ten largest account for roughly 13% of the sample. The source material was PBMCs. These receptors were taken from a human donor in good health (CMV status not recorded). Some clones in this sample may be carry-over from other donors' samples.

This chain connects TRBV14 to TRBJ2-1, with unresolved D. Germline values: CDR1 SGHDN, CDR2 FVKESK. This CDR3 has 12 amino acids. Trimming removed 3 bases at V and 7 bases at J, with 7 bases between. The chain's CDR3 is CASSHLWNEQFF. CDR3 coding DNA: TGTGCCAGCAGCCATTTGTGGAATGAGCAGTTCTTC.

In its sample, this clonotype was seen a few times. The V call is TRBV6-5, the J call TRBJ2-1; 7 bases map to TRBD2. The CDR3 covers 14 residues. J was trimmed by 8 bases and V by 4 bases; bases with no gene match: 8. Germline CDR1 is MNHEY and CDR2 is SVGAGI. As DNA, the CDR3 is TGTGCCAGCAGTTCTGCGGGAGCCCGCGATGAGCAGTTCTTC. This codes for CASSSAGARDEQFF.

The rearrangement uses TRBV6-2 or TRBV6-3 and TRBJ2-7; the D gene is possibly TRBD2 (5 bases). The V and J ends lost 2 bases and 6 bases respectively, with 17 bases between them. The length of the CDR3 is 15 residues. Germline CDR1 MNHEY, CDR2 SVGEGT. The CDR3 nucleotides are TGTGCCAGCAGTTACAGGCGGGCCCGCGGCGGCGAGCAGTACGTC. Translated: CASSYRRARGGEQYV.